Shown below are 13 T cell receptor beta chains from a single sample sequenced in a study of blood T cells in healthy people across ages. Together with a sample-barcoded 5' primer, a J-beta primer mix was included in a second PCR lasting roughly 6 to 12 cycles. In TCRdb, the 5' RACE reads were re-called with MiXCR into one record per CDR3 protein. The sample has some 700,000 distinct CDR3 sequences, 43% seen once. Sequenced sample: blood. These TCRs come from a woman aged 55-70 years in good health.

V gene TRBV28 combines with J gene TRBJ2-5; 8 positions match TRBD1. J gave up 11 bases and V 5 bases, and 10 bases lay outside the gene matches. Germline CDR1 and CDR2: MDHEN and SYDVKM. CDR3 length equals 13 residues. CDR3 in amino acids: CASSGTGYNEQYF. The CDR3 DNA is TGTGCCAGCAGTGGGACAGGATACAATGAGCAGTACTTC.

This clonotype occurred once. The rearrangement links TRBV12-3 or TRBV12-4 to TRBJ2-2, with 11 bases fitting TRBD1. This CDR3 has 16 amino acids. The J segment lost 2 bases and the V segment lost 5 bases, leaving 4 bases of the junction unmatched. CDR3 nucleotide sequence: TGTGCCAGCAGTAGGACAGGGGGCCGTAACACCGGGGAGCTGTTTTTT. Encoded protein: CASSRTGGRNTGELFF.

The V call is TRBV5-1, the J call TRBJ2-4; 12 bases are a match to TRBD1. With 2 bases clipped from V and 13 bases from J, the junction kept 10 bases outside the gene matches. This CDR3 is 15 amino acids long. The germline V gene encodes CDR1 SGHRS and CDR2 YFSETQ. CDR3: CASSFSGTGGNEQYF. CDR3 bases: TGCGCCAGCAGCTTTTCCGGGACAGGGGGCAATGAGCAGTACTTC.

This clonotype was observed a handful of times. This chain links TRBV18 with TRBJ1-1, with a tentative D call TRBD1 (5 bases). CDR3 size: 14 residues. V gave up 5 bases and J gave up 0 bases, with 10 bases separating them. Germline V gives CDR1 KGHSH, CDR2 LQKENI. In DNA, the CDR3 is TGTGCCAGCTCATTGGGGCACATGAACACTGAAGCTTTCTTT. Protein product: CASSLGHMNTEAFF.

This clonotype was counted at least ten times. The V gene is TRBV4-2, the J gene TRBJ2-3, with a weak D call TRBD2 (5 bases). The CDR3 covers 15 residues. The germline V gene encodes CDR1 LGHNA and CDR2 YNFKEQ. Trimming shortened V by 4 bases and J by 2 bases, and 13 bases separated the two germline ends. The CDR3 DNA reads TGTGCCAGCAGCCCCCGCACGGGATTCACAGATACGCAGTATTTT. Translation gives CASSPRTGFTDTQYF.

The chain links TRBV6-1 to TRBJ2-3, with 11 positions matching TRBD2. V shed 11 bases, J shed 5 bases, and the junction held 9 bases outside the gene matches. This CDR3 spans 14 amino acids. Germline CDR1 reads MNHNS; CDR2 reads SASEGT. The CDR3 sequence: CARLAGGVVDTQYF. The CDR3 DNA is TGTGCCCGTCTAGCGGGGGGTGTTGTAGATACGCAGTATTTT.

This clonotype was seen only a few times. The chain joins TRBV12-3 or TRBV12-4 to TRBJ1-1; D uncertain. V gave up 1 base and J gave up 7 bases, with 10 bases separating them. The CDR3 loop spans 13 amino acids. CDR3 DNA sequence: TGTGCCAGCAGTTTAGACAGCCTTGTTGAAGCTTTCTTT. This encodes CASSLDSLVEAFF.

The V call is TRBV3-1, the J call TRBJ2-1, with TRBD2 as a possible D gene (6 bases). Trimming left V 0 bases short and J 8 bases short, with 14 bases between. This CDR3 comprises 15 residues. Germline CDR1 LGHDT, CDR2 YNNKEL (reference sequence). The CDR3: CASSQDGLASDEQFF. CDR3 DNA sequence: TGTGCCAGCAGCCAAGATGGGCTAGCGAGCGATGAGCAGTTCTTC.

This clonotype was counted only a few times. V gene TRBV7-2 combines with J gene TRBJ2-3; no reliable D call. Germline V CDR1 and CDR2: SGHTA, FQGNSA. The CDR3 is made up of 12 amino acids. Trimming cost V 5 bases and J 2 bases, with 5 bases left between them. Here the CDR3 DNA reads TGTGCCAGCAGCGCTTTCACAGATACGCAGTATTTT. Protein product: CASSAFTDTQYF. The complete variable domain, with remaining parts taken from reference TRBV7-2 and TRBJ2-3, reads GAGVSQSPSNKVTEKGKDVELRCDPISGHTALYWYRQSLGQGLEFLIYFQGNSAPDKSGLPSDRFSAERTGGSVSTLTIQRTQQEDSAVYLCASSAFTDTQYFGPGTRLTVL.

This clonotype has just a few counts. This chain links TRBV12-3 or TRBV12-4 with TRBJ1-4; tentative D call: TRBD1 (5 bases). Trimming took off 3 bases at V and 4 bases at J, with 21 bases between the two ends. The CDR3 is made up of 18 amino acids. CDR3: CASSFRRQLPRDNEKLFF. CDR3 nucleotide sequence: TGTGCCAGCAGTTTTCGTCGGCAGCTCCCCAGGGATAATGAAAAACTGTTTTTT.

This clonotype was found a few times. The gene calls are TRBV20-1 and TRBJ2-1, with 12 bases aligning to TRBD2. The CDR3 spans 13 residues. J gave up 9 bases and V 2 bases, and 2 bases lay outside the gene matches. The V gene's germline CDR1 is DFQATT and CDR2 SNEGSKA (reference sequence). The CDR3 spells CSARLAGGVEQFF. CDR3 DNA sequence: TGCAGTGCTAGACTAGCGGGAGGGGTTGAGCAGTTCTTC.

This chain uses TRBV20-1 with TRBJ1-4; 8 positions agree with TRBD1. The CDR3 covers 13 residues. The trim removed 5 bases at V and 10 bases at J, leaving 9 bases unmatched. Germline CDR1 DFQATT, CDR2 SNEGSKA (reference sequence). DNA for the CDR3: TGCAGTGCTCCTGACAGGGGAGTGGGAAAACTGTTTTTT. Translating it yields CSAPDRGVGKLFF.

This clonotype appeared a few times. This chain links TRBV7-2 with TRBJ2-7; perhaps TRBD2 as D (7 bases). The CDR3 runs 15 residues. V was shortened by 1 base and J by 4 bases, with 14 bases between the two germline ends. Germline V lookup: CDR1 SGHTA, CDR2 FQGNSA. CDR3 coding DNA: TGTGCCAGCAGCTTAGTTAGGGGGAGGGGTTACGAGCAGTACTTC. It is translated as CASSLVRGRGYEQYF.